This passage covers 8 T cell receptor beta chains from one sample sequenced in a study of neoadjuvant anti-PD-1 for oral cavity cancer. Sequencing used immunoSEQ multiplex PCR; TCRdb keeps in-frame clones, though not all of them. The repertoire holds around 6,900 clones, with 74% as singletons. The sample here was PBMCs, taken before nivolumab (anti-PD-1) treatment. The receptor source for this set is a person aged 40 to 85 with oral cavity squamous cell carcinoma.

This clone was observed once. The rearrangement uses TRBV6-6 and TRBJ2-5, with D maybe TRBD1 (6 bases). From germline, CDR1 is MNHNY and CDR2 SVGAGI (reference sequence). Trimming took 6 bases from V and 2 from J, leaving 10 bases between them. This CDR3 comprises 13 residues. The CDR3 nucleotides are TGTGCCAGCAGAAACAGGGTGCAAGAGACCCAGTACTTC. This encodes CASRNRVQETQYF.

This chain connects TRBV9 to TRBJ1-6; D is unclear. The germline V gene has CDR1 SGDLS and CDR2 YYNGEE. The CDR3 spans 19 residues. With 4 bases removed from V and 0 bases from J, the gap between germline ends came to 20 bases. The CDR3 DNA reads TGTGCCAGCAGCCCGAGTGGAGGGTCTAGGAGCTCCTATAATTCACCCCTCCACTTT. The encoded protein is CASSPSGGSRSSYNSPLHF.

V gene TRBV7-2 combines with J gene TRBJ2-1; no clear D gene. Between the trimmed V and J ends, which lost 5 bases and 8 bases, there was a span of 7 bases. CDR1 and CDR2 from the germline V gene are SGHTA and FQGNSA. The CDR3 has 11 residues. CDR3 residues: CASSPSYEQFF. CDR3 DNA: TGTGCCAGCAGCCCCTCCTATGAGCAGTTCTTC. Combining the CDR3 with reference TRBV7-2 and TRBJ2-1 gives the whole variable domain GAGVSQSPSNKVTEKGKDVELRCDPISGHTALYWYRQSLGQGLEFLIYFQGNSAPDKSGLPSDRFSAERTGGSVSTLTIQRTQQEDSAVYLCASSPSYEQFFGPGTRLTVL.

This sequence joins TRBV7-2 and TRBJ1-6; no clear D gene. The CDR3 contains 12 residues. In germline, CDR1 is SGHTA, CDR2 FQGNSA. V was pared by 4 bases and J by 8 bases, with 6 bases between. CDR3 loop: CASSSRYSPLHF. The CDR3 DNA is TGTGCCAGCAGCTCCCGCTATTCACCCCTCCACTTT. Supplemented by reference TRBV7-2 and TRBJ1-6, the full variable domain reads GAGVSQSPSNKVTEKGKDVELRCDPISGHTALYWYRQSLGQGLEFLIYFQGNSAPDKSGLPSDRFSAERTGGSVSTLTIQRTQQEDSAVYLCASSSRYSPLHFGNGTRLTVT.

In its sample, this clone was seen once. This CDR3 reads CASSIGGRLLGQPQHF. DNA of the CDR3: TGTGCCAGTAGTATTGGAGGGAGATTATTGGGTCAGCCCCAGCATTTT. The chain has TRBV19 and TRBJ1-5; D is undetermined. V lost 3 bases to trimming and J lost 6 bases, with 18 bases between them. The CDR3 is 16 residues long. Germline CDR1 and CDR2: LNHDA and SQIVND (reference sequence). Full variable domain (outside the CDR3, taken from reference TRBV19 and TRBJ1-5): DGGITQSPKYLFRKEGQNVTLSCEQNLNHDAMYWYRQDPGQGLRLIYYSQIVNDFQKGDIAEGYSVSREKKESFPLTVTSAQKNPTAFYLCASSIGGRLLGQPQHFGDGTRLSIL.

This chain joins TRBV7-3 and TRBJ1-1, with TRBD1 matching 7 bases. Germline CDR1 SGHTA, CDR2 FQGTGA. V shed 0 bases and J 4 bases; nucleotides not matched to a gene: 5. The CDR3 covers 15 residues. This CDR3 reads CASSLTPGGSTEAFF. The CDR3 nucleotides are TGTGCCAGCAGCTTAACCCCAGGGGGAAGCACTGAAGCTTTCTTT.

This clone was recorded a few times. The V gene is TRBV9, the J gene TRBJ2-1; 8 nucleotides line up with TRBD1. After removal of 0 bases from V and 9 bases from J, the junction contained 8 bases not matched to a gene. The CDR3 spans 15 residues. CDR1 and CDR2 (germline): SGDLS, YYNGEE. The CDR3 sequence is CASSVGDPTGGEQFF. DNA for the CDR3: TGTGCCAGCAGCGTAGGAGACCCTACAGGGGGTGAGCAGTTCTTC.

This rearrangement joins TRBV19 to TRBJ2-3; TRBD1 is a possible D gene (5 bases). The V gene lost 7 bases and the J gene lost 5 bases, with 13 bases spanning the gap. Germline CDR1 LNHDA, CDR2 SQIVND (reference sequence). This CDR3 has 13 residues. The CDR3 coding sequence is TGTGCCAGTAATGGGGCCCCGGAAGATACGCAGTATTTT. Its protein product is CASNGAPEDTQYF.